This entry lists 4 T cell receptor beta chains sequenced from one sample in a study of blood T cell repertoires in COVID-19. Here immunoSEQ multiplex PCR was the method, and the copy in TCRdb shows in-frame clones only, minus some. This table holds 50,000 to 75,000 clones, more than 70% found once. The specimen sequenced was peripheral blood. These receptors all come from a man in his fifties or sixties with acute or convalescent COVID-19.

The genes are TRBV5-6 and TRBJ2-3, with D possibly being TRBD1 (5 bases). This CDR3 spans 17 amino acids. V lost 0 bases to trimming and J lost 6 bases, with 20 bases between them. Germline CDR1 reads SGHDT; CDR2 reads YYEEEE. The CDR3 DNA is TGTGCCAGCAGCTTGGTTTCGGCGCAGGGCCCAGTGGATACGCAGTATTTT. Protein: CASSLVSAQGPVDTQYF.

The chain is built from TRBV7-2 and TRBJ2-7; 12 positions match TRBD2. Germline CDR1 reads SGHTA; CDR2 reads FQGNSA. V shed 1 base, J shed 4 bases, and the junction held 5 bases outside the gene matches. This CDR3 spans 16 amino acids. The CDR3 DNA sequence: TGTGCCAGCAGCTTAGGCCTAGCGGGGGGGCCGTACGAGCAGTACTTC. It yields the protein CASSLGLAGGPYEQYF.

The V call is TRBV2, the J call TRBJ1-4; D gene uncertain. The CDR3 has 12 residues. CDR1 is SNHLY, CDR2 FYNNEI, per germline. V shed 1 base and J shed 8 bases, with 5 bases lying between them. The CDR3 nucleotides read TGTGCCAGCAGTGAAGAGCGGGAAAAACTGTTTTTT. Translated: CASSEEREKLFF.

The chain combines TRBV28 with TRBJ1-3; 7 bases agree with TRBD1. In germline, CDR1 is MDHEN, CDR2 SYDVKM. The CDR3 consists of 17 residues. The junction had 12 bases not matched to a gene; V was cut back by 2 bases and J by 5 bases. This CDR3 is CASSLPTEEQGRNTIYF. In DNA form, the CDR3 reads TGTGCCAGCAGTTTACCGACCGAGGAACAGGGGAGAAACACCATATATTTT.